Listed here are 15 T cell receptor beta chains from one sample, sequenced in a study of radiotherapy plus CTLA-4 blockade in lung cancer. Produced via immunoSEQ multiplex PCR; TCRdb's table is partial and in-frame only. The sample lists about 59,000 clones, approximately 65% seen once, with roughly 8.7% in the top ten. The source material was peripheral blood, sampled from a patient treated with radiotherapy plus ipilimumab. Receptor source: a human donor with non-small cell lung cancer whose response to radiotherapy plus ipilimumab could not be evaluated.

The J gene is TRBJ1-2, the V gene TRBV29-1, with a tentative D call TRBD1 (6 bases). Germline V lookup: CDR1 SQVTM, CDR2 ANQGSEA. V gave up 1 base and J gave up 4 bases, with 22 bases separating them. CDR3 length: 17 residues. Here the CDR3 reads CSVEVAVQGFSFYGYTF. CDR3 DNA sequence: TGCAGCGTTGAAGTCGCGGTCCAGGGGTTTTCTTTCTATGGCTACACCTTC.

The rearrangement uses TRBV6-6 and TRBJ2-5; TRBD2 matches 11 bases. In germline, CDR1 is MNHNY, CDR2 SVGAGI (reference sequence). The ends lost 5 bases at V and 5 bases at J; junction bases unmatched: 10. The CDR3 extends over 16 amino acids. The CDR3: CASSPQTSGAGETQYF. CDR3 DNA: TGTGCCAGCAGTCCCCAGACTAGCGGGGCAGGGGAGACCCAGTACTTC.

V and J are TRBV18 and TRBJ1-5, with a possible D match to TRBD1 (6 bases). V gave up 4 bases and J gave up 2 bases, with 21 bases separating them. The CDR3 is made up of 18 amino acids. Germline assignment: CDR1 KGHSH and CDR2 LQKENI. The CDR3 DNA reads TGTGCCAGCTCACTGGACGGACAGCCCTATCGGGGCAATCAGCCCCAGCATTTT. Its protein is CASSLDGQPYRGNQPQHF.

Turning to this clone: The same CDR3 can be traced to other DNA sequences in this sample. The chain joins TRBV19 to TRBJ2-6; D gene unclear. V lost 2 bases and J 0 bases, leaving 2 bases between the germline ends. In germline, CDR1 is LNHDA, CDR2 SQIVND (reference sequence). This CDR3 has 14 residues. This CDR3 reads CASSIYSGANVLTF. For the CDR3, the DNA is TGTGCCAGTAGTATATACTCTGGGGCCAACGTCCTGACTTTC. Drawing the rest from reference TRBV19 and TRBJ2-6, the complete variable domain is DGGITQSPKYLFRKEGQNVTLSCEQNLNHDAMYWYRQDPGQGLRLIYYSQIVNDFQKGDIAEGYSVSREKKESFPLTVTSAQKNPTAFYLCASSIYSGANVLTFGAGSRLTVL.

The chain recombines TRBV9 with TRBJ1-1, with a weak D call TRBD1 (5 bases). Trimming stripped 5 bases from V and 1 base from J, with 9 bases between. Germline-derived CDR1 and CDR2 are SGDLS and YYNGEE. The CDR3 consists of 13 residues. The CDR3 here is CASSPGPNTEAFF. The CDR3 nucleotides read TGTGCCAGCAGTCCAGGGCCGAACACTGAAGCTTTCTTT.

This clone was seen a handful of times. This CDR3 reads CASSSVSGGHTDTQYF. The CDR3 DNA reads as TGCGCCAGCAGCTCCGTTAGCGGGGGACACACAGATACGCAGTATTTT. V and J are TRBV5-1 and TRBJ2-3, with 9 bases lining up with TRBD2. The CDR3 spans 16 residues. Germline CDR1 and CDR2: SGHRS and YFSETQ. Germline trimming cut 3 bases from V and 2 bases from J; bases unmatched to any gene: 7.

The rearrangement uses TRBV5-5 and TRBJ1-2; weak D call: TRBD1 (6 bases). Trimming shortened V by 3 bases and J by 7 bases, and 10 bases separated the two germline ends. The germline CDR1 and CDR2 sequences are SGHKS and YYEKEE (reference sequence). The CDR3 contains 12 residues. The CDR3 loop is CASSSGVAGYTF. CDR3 in DNA: TGTGCCAGCAGCTCAGGGGTGGCTGGCTACACCTTC.

This chain joins TRBV4-1 and TRBJ2-7; perhaps TRBD2 as D (5 bases). Germline V gene lookup returns CDR1 MGHRA and CDR2 YSYEKL. The CDR3 covers 15 residues. The V gene lost 1 base and the J gene lost 4 bases, with 14 bases spanning the gap. CDR3 in amino acids: CASSQVFGLIYEQYF. The CDR3 DNA reads TGCGCCAGCAGCCAAGTCTTCGGACTTATATACGAGCAGTACTTC.

The rearrangement uses TRBV9 and TRBJ2-1; TRBD1 agrees at 7 bases. Per germline, CDR1 SGDLS and CDR2 YYNGEE. The CDR3 contains 19 residues. V dropped 0 bases and J dropped 4; count of bases not matched to a gene: 16. CDR3 residues: CASSVAVAHRDSAYNEQFF. The CDR3 region has the DNA TGTGCCAGCAGCGTAGCCGTAGCTCACCGGGACAGCGCGTACAATGAGCAGTTCTTC. The entire variable domain, with the rest obtained from reference TRBV9 and TRBJ2-1, is as follows: DSGVTQTPKHLITATGQRVTLRCSPRSGDLSVYWYQQSLDQGLQFLIQYYNGEERAKGNILERFSAQQFPDLHSELNLSSLELGDSALYFCASSVAVAHRDSAYNEQFFGPGTRLTVL.

The chain carries TRBV7-6 and TRBJ2-2, with TRBD2 as a possible D gene (5 bases). Germline values: CDR1 SGHVS, CDR2 FNYEAQ. Between the trimmed V and J ends, which lost 0 bases and 0 bases, there was a span of 11 bases. The CDR3 contains 17 residues. CDR3 sequence: CASSLALWESNTGELFF. In nucleotides, the CDR3 is TGTGCCAGCAGCTTAGCGCTCTGGGAGTCGAACACCGGGGAGCTGTTTTTT.

The rearrangement uses TRBV11-2 and TRBJ1-5, with 10 bases matching TRBD1. With V trimmed by 5 bases and J by 3 bases, 7 bases remained unmatched. Germline CDR1 is SGHAT and CDR2 is FQNNGV. This CDR3 spans 16 amino acids. This chain's CDR3 is CASSLTGGANNQPQHF. CDR3 in DNA: TGTGCCAGCAGCCTGACAGGGGGCGCAAACAATCAGCCCCAGCATTTT.

The rearrangement joins TRBV11-3 to TRBJ2-3; D is uncertain. The V end was cut by 3 bases, the J end by 2 bases, with 9 bases between. This CDR3 has 14 residues. Germline V lookup: CDR1 SGHNT, CDR2 YENEEA. The CDR3 DNA sequence: TGTGCCAGCAGCTTGCCGGGTCTCACAGATACGCAGTATTTT. This codes for CASSLPGLTDTQYF.

This clone came up a few times. This chain links TRBV28 with TRBJ2-2; D ambiguous. Trimming removed 3 bases at V and 7 bases at J, with 12 bases between. The CDR3 is 14 amino acids. Germline CDR1 MDHEN, CDR2 SYDVKM. CDR3 sequence (DNA): TGTGCCAGCAGTTTCGTGGTTTCACTCGGGGAGCTGTTTTTT. Amino acid sequence: CASSFVVSLGELFF.

The CDR3 bases are TGTGCCAGCTCACCCGACAGGGGCCGGGGGAACGAGCAGTACTTC. The encoded protein is CASSPDRGRGNEQYF. V usage is TRBV18 and J usage is TRBJ2-7; the match to TRBD1 covers 8 bases. CDR1 is KGHSH, CDR2 LQKENI, per germline. Trimming at V came to 3 bases and at J to 5 bases, leaving 9 bases not matched to a gene. The CDR3 spans 15 residues.

The chain recombines TRBV13 with TRBJ2-1, with D possibly TRBD1 on 5 matching bases. V lost 0 bases and J 8 bases, leaving 11 bases between the germline ends. CDR3 length: 14 amino acids. The germline gives CDR1 PRHDT, CDR2 FYEKMQ (reference sequence). CDR3 sequence: CASSLGDILDEQFF. DNA for the CDR3: TGTGCCAGCAGCTTAGGGGACATACTCGATGAGCAGTTCTTC.